These T cell receptor beta chains were read from a single sample in a study of blood T cell repertoires in COVID-19. Produced via immunoSEQ multiplex PCR; TCRdb's table is partial and in-frame only. In the table there are about 400,000 clones, about 90% of which are singletons. The sequencing sample was made of PBMCs or T cells enriched from blood (not recorded which). The receptors come from a woman under 40 who had recovered from COVID-19. Each CDR3 is given with its conserved first and last residue. A D gene is named only where the DNA matches it firmly. Not every row has a clone size; where given, it reads once, few, many or a size class.

clone_size	d_call	cdr3_length	j_call	v_call	cdr3_aa	cdr3_nt
NA	TRBD1	18	TRBJ1-3	TRBV5-5	CASSFPNRGSLTGNTIYF	TGTGCCAGCAGCTTTCCCAACAGGGGAAGCTTGACTGGAAACACCATATATTTT
NA	TRBD2	14	TRBJ2-3	TRBV5-1	CASGPLAGTDTQYF	TGCGCCAGCGGACCACTAGCGGGCACAGATACGCAGTATTTT
NA	TRBD2	13	TRBJ2-1	TRBV29-1	CSVGSGRFDEQFF	TGCAGCGTCGGTAGCGGGAGGTTTGATGAGCAGTTCTTC
NA	NA	14	TRBJ2-7	TRBV18	CASSWQGLTYEQYF	TGTGCCAGCTCGTGGCAGGGTTTGACCTACGAGCAGTACTTC
few	NA	16	TRBJ2-2	TRBV3-1/TRBV3-2	CASSQERLVNTGELFF	TGTGCCAGCAGCCAAGAGAGACTTGTGAACACCGGGGAGCTGTTTTTT
NA	TRBD1	16	TRBJ1-6	TRBV19	CASSTGTGQGGSPLHF	TGTGCCAGTAGTACTGGGACGGGACAGGGCGGTTCACCCCTCCACTTT
NA	NA	14	TRBJ2-2	TRBV5-1	CASSLTLGAGELFF	TGCGCCAGCAGCTTGACGCTGGGCGCCGGGGAGCTGTTTTTT
NA	TRBD1	15	TRBJ2-3	TRBV18	CASSPGQGRTDTQYF	TGTGCCAGCTCACCAGGACAGGGACGCACAGATACGCAGTATTTT
NA	TRBD1	14	TRBJ2-1	TRBV30	CAWSGQGLGNEQFF	TGTGCCTGGTCGGGACAGGGTTTGGGCAATGAGCAGTTCTTC
NA	TRBD1	13	TRBJ1-2	TRBV5-5	CVSMGTGGYGYTF	TGTGTCAGCATGGGGACAGGCGGATATGGCTACACCTTC
NA	NA	15	TRBJ2-7	TRBV6-5	CASRGRGGSSYEQYF	TGTGCCAGCAGGGGAAGGGGGGGGAGCTCCTACGAGCAGTACTTC
NA	NA	14	TRBJ1-5	TRBV6-2/TRBV6-3	CASTPAGGHQPQHF	TGTGCCAGCACCCCCGCGGGAGGTCACCAGCCCCAGCATTTT
once	NA	13	TRBJ2-4	TRBV29-1	CSVGDKAKNIQYF	TGCAGCGTTGGGGACAAAGCCAAAAACATTCAGTACTTC
few	NA	14	TRBJ2-6	TRBV15	CATSRSQGANVLTF	TGTGCCACCAGCAGGTCGCAGGGGGCCAACGTCCTGACTTTC
NA	TRBD2	13	TRBJ2-3	TRBV10-3	CATSGGRTDTQYF	TGTGCCACTAGCGGGGGGCGCACAGATACGCAGTATTTT
NA	NA	14	TRBJ1-1	TRBV10-3	CAISESGANTEAFF	TGTGCCATCAGTGAGTCGGGGGCAAACACTGAAGCTTTCTTT
NA	NA	14	TRBJ1-2	TRBV7-9	CASSLMGPNYGYTF	TGTGCCAGCAGCTTAATGGGGCCAAACTATGGCTACACCTTC
few	TRBD1	15	TRBJ1-1	TRBV6-5	CASRKYQGAEFEAFF	TGTGCCAGCAGAAAATATCAGGGGGCCGAATTTGAAGCTTTCTTT
NA	NA	15	TRBJ2-5	TRBV11-2	CASSPRAGIQETQYF	TGTGCCAGCAGCCCCCGGGCGGGGATTCAAGAGACCCAGTACTTC
NA	NA	14	TRBJ1-3	TRBV7-2	CASSLPGAGNTIYF	TGTGCCAGCAGCTTACCGGGGGCTGGAAACACCATATATTTT
NA	TRBD2	14	TRBJ2-1	TRBV6-2/TRBV6-3	CASSLLAGGGEQFF	TGTGCCAGCAGTTTGCTAGCGGGAGGGGGTGAGCAGTTCTTC
few	NA	16	TRBJ2-7	TRBV4-1	CASSQVGEGWRDEQYF	TGCGCCAGCAGCCAAGTTGGTGAGGGCTGGCGTGACGAGCAGTACTTC